A single sample is the source of the 18 T cell receptor beta chains below, sequenced in a study of control samples from healthy donors and cancer patients. Here immunoSEQ multiplex PCR was the method, and the copy in TCRdb shows in-frame clones only, minus some. The data contain around 140,000 clones, 94% of them seen just once; the ten biggest clones take up around 13%. The material sequenced was blood. The origin of the receptors is a man aged 40-55 years in good health.

The gene calls are TRBV6-5 and TRBJ1-2; possibly TRBD1 for D (6 bases). From germline, CDR1 is MNHEY and CDR2 SVGAGI. The CDR3 loop spans 13 amino acids. V lost 6 bases to trimming and J lost 2 bases, with 10 bases between them. CDR3 DNA sequence: TGTGCCAGCAGCAGGGACAAGAACTATGGCTACACCTTC. It codes for CASSRDKNYGYTF.

This sequence joins TRBV6-2 or TRBV6-3 and TRBJ1-2; maybe TRBD1 (6 bases). The germline V gene has CDR1 MNHEY and CDR2 SVGEGT. This CDR3 has 15 residues. Trimming shortened V by 3 bases and J by 0 bases, and 11 bases separated the two germline ends. The CDR3 is CASSYTGQTNYGYTF. The CDR3 nucleotides read TGTGCCAGCAGTTATACGGGACAAACTAACTATGGCTACACCTTC.

This rearrangement joins TRBV5-8 to TRBJ1-5, with D perhaps matching TRBD1 (6 bases). The CDR3 consists of 12 residues. Germline V gene sequence: CDR1 SGHTS, CDR2 YDEGEE. The V gene lost 6 bases and the J gene lost 9 bases, with 13 bases spanning the gap. The CDR3 DNA follows: TGTGCCAGCACACAGGGATTGGGGCCCCAGCATTTT. Translation: CASTQGLGPQHF.

The chain has TRBV12-3 or TRBV12-4 and TRBJ1-2; tentative D call: TRBD1 (5 bases). The CDR3 is 13 amino acids. V was clipped by 5 bases and J by 2 bases, with 9 bases between them. CDR3 loop: CASSRQRNYGYTF. The DNA for the CDR3 is TGTGCCAGCAGTCGACAGAGAAACTATGGCTACACCTTC.

This clone was picked up one time. The chain uses TRBV7-9 and TRBJ1-1, with unresolved D. Deletions cut 1 base from V and 0 bases from J, with 12 bases between. The germline V gene encodes CDR1 SEHNR and CDR2 FQNEAQ (reference sequence). There are 16 residues in the CDR3. The CDR3 region is CASSLGTVTMNTEAFF. DNA for the CDR3: TGTGCCAGCAGCTTAGGGACGGTAACGATGAACACTGAAGCTTTCTTT.

CDR3 region: CASIQGSRNTEAFF. CDR3 bases: TGTGCCAGCATTCAGGGGTCCCGGAACACTGAAGCTTTCTTT. This chain connects TRBV7-8 to TRBJ1-1; TRBD1 might be the D (6 bases). There are 14 residues in the CDR3. V gave up 7 bases and J gave up 1 base, with 13 bases separating them. The germline V gene has CDR1 SGHVS and CDR2 FQNEAQ.

This clone was observed a single time. The V call is TRBV18, the J call TRBJ1-2, with 10 positions matching TRBD1. The V segment lost 3 bases and the J segment 2 bases; nucleotides outside the gene matches: 3. The CDR3 has 15 residues. The germline CDR1 and CDR2 sequences are KGHSH and LQKENI. CDR3 in amino acids: CASSPDRGPNYGYTF. CDR3 bases: TGTGCCAGCTCACCCGACAGGGGGCCCAACTATGGCTACACCTTC.

The J gene is TRBJ1-2, the V gene TRBV9, with 8 nucleotides matching TRBD1. This CDR3 spans 15 amino acids. Germline loops: CDR1 SGDLS, CDR2 YYNGEE. V lost 6 bases and J lost 1; bases outside the gene matches: 8. CDR3 bases: TGTGCCAGCAATAAGGGACAGGAGATTAACTATGGCTACACCTTC. It translates to CASNKGQEINYGYTF.

This rearrangement joins TRBV29-1 to TRBJ1-5; D unresolved. The germline CDR1 and CDR2 sequences are SQVTM and ANQGSEA. This CDR3 is built from 14 residues. Trimming left V 6 bases short and J 0 bases short, with 12 bases between. For the CDR3, the DNA is TGCAGCGTAGCCGTCGGTGATAGCAATCAGCCCCAGCATTTT. Protein sequence: CSVAVGDSNQPQHF.

The chain has TRBV7-2 and TRBJ1-1; TRBD1 is a possible D gene (5 bases). The length of the CDR3 is 15 residues. CDR1 is SGHTA, CDR2 FQGNSA, per germline. Trimming left V 2 bases short and J 0 bases short, with 10 bases between. CDR3 DNA: TGTGCCAGCAGCTTATTTGGACACATGAACACTGAAGCTTTCTTT. This codes for CASSLFGHMNTEAFF.

A single count supports this clone. The chain joins TRBV5-1 to TRBJ2-5, with 8 positions matching TRBD2. The germline V gene has CDR1 SGHRS and CDR2 YFSETQ. CDR3 length: 15 residues. Trimming removed 3 bases from V and 5 bases from J; junction bases left unmatched: 9. The CDR3 bases are TGCGCCAGCAGCTCCAGAACGGGAGGGGCGGAGACCCAGTACTTC. Residues: CASSSRTGGAETQYF.

V is TRBV14 and J is TRBJ2-7; weak D call: TRBD2 (6 bases). V dropped 0 bases and J dropped 3 bases, with 12 bases sitting between them. The germline V gene encodes CDR1 SGHDN and CDR2 FVKESK. CDR3 length: 15 residues. The CDR3 DNA reads TGTGCCAGCAGCCAAGAGAAACTAGCCAGCTACGAGCAGTACTTC. Its protein is CASSQEKLASYEQYF.

The V gene is TRBV7-3, the J gene TRBJ2-1; tentatively, D is TRBD1 (5 bases). V lost 2 bases and J 3 bases, leaving 5 bases between the germline ends. Germline values: CDR1 SGHTA, CDR2 FQGTGA. The CDR3 consists of 13 residues. The DNA of the CDR3 is TGTGCCAGCAGCTTAGACAGCTACAATGAGCAGTTCTTC. Its translation: CASSLDSYNEQFF.

This clone was observed once. The J gene is TRBJ1-1, the V gene TRBV7-9; D is unclear. Deletions cut 2 bases from V and 11 bases from J, with 12 bases between. Germline-derived CDR1 and CDR2 are SEHNR and FQNEAQ (reference sequence). The CDR3 totals 12 residues. In DNA form, the CDR3 reads TGTGCCAGCAGCTTATTAGAACGATGGGCTTTCTTT. Translation gives CASSLLERWAFF.

The chain recombines TRBV28 with TRBJ2-1, with 12 nucleotides matching TRBD2. Germline trimming cut 6 bases from V and 8 bases from J; bases unmatched to any gene: 5. The germline V gene encodes CDR1 MDHEN and CDR2 SYDVKM. The CDR3 has 14 amino acids. Here the CDR3 reads CASRLGLAGDEQFF. DNA of the CDR3: TGTGCCAGCAGGCTGGGACTAGCGGGTGATGAGCAGTTCTTC.

This chain connects TRBV6-4 to TRBJ1-1, with unresolved D. The CDR3 sequence is 14 residues long. Germline V lookup: CDR1 MRHNA, CDR2 SNTAGT. Trimming shortened V by 8 bases and J by 4 bases, and 17 bases separated the two germline ends. CDR3 coding DNA: TGTGCCAGCCGCTATAGGCCAGAAATCACTGAAGCTTTCTTT. This gives the protein CASRYRPEITEAFF.

The CDR3 bases are TGTGCCAGCAGCTTGGCGGCAGGGAGCACAGATACGCAGTATTTT. It codes for CASSLAAGSTDTQYF. The J gene is TRBJ2-3, the V gene TRBV5-4; D may be TRBD1 (5 bases). V dropped 0 bases and J dropped 0 bases, with 8 bases sitting between them. Germline CDR1 SGHNT, CDR2 YYREEE (reference sequence). The CDR3 runs to 15 residues.

The genes are TRBV6-1 and TRBJ2-1; D not resolved. Germline CDR1 is MNHNS and CDR2 is SASEGT. The CDR3 consists of 17 residues. V lost 2 bases to trimming and J lost 0 bases, with 14 bases between them. The CDR3 region has the DNA TGTGCCAGCAGTGAAAGACTTCTTCCGAGCTCCTACAATGAGCAGTTCTTC. This sequence encodes CASSERLLPSSYNEQFF.